The next 32 T cell receptor beta chains were all read from a single sample in a study of CD8+CD57+ T cells in acquired aplastic anemia. All sequencing subjects had displayed CD8+CD57+ cell expansion on flow cytometry. It was genomic DNA that served as the template for profiling TCR beta VDJ and CDR3. From the reads, TCRdb called clonotypes with MiXCR, one entry per CDR3 protein. The sample has 150,000 to 200,000 distinct CDR3 sequences; less than 60% are singletons. The specimen was sorted CD4+, CD8+, or CD8+CD57+ T cells (not recorded which) from PBMCs. Receptors were obtained from a human donor with aplastic anemia.

This clonotype was found many times. The V gene is TRBV18, the J gene TRBJ2-5; 8 nucleotides align to TRBD2. V lost 0 bases and J lost 4; bases outside the gene matches: 1. CDR1 is KGHSH and CDR2 is LQKENI in the germline V gene. There are 14 residues in the CDR3. The CDR3 here is CASSPPSGRETQYF. In DNA, the CDR3 is TGTGCCAGCTCACCACCCAGCGGGAGAGAGACCCAGTACTTC. Together with reference TRBV18 and TRBJ2-5, the CDR3 gives the full variable domain: NAGVMQNPRHLVRRRGQEARLRCSPMKGHSHVYWYRQLPEEGLKFMVYLQKENIIDESGMPKERFSAEFPKEGPSILRIQQVVRGDSAAYFCASSPPSGRETQYFGPGTRLLVL.

This clonotype was seen at least ten times. The J gene is TRBJ2-1, the V gene TRBV12-3 or TRBV12-4, with 10 bases identical to TRBD1. With V trimmed by 5 bases and J by 8 bases, 9 bases remained unmatched. The CDR3 covers 15 residues. The DNA of the CDR3 is TGTGCCAGCAGTACGGACAGGGGGGTAGGAGATGAGCAGTTCTTC. Protein: CASSTDRGVGDEQFF.

The chain joins TRBV11-2 to TRBJ1-2; perhaps TRBD1 as D (5 bases). The CDR3 totals 16 residues. Trimming stripped 2 bases from V and 0 bases from J, with 13 bases between. The germline CDR1 and CDR2 sequences are SGHAT and FQNNGV. The CDR3 DNA reads as TGTGCCAGCAGCTTACAGGGAAGCTTTTCTAACTATGGCTACACCTTC. It is translated as CASSLQGSFSNYGYTF. Full variable domain (missing parts from reference TRBV11-2 and TRBJ1-2): EAGVAQSPRYKIIEKRQSVAFWCNPISGHATLYWYQQILGQGPKLLIQFQNNGVVDDSQLPKDRFSAERLKGVDSTLKIQPAKLEDSAVYLCASSLQGSFSNYGYTFGSGTRLTVV.

This clonotype has more than one count but fewer than ten. A read error may explain this, as a much larger clone is one base away. This sequence joins TRBV5-1 and TRBJ2-3, with D possibly TRBD1 on 5 matching bases. Trimming removed 3 bases at V and 2 bases at J, with 16 bases between. CDR1 SGHRS and CDR2 YFSETQ come from the germline V gene. This CDR3 is 16 amino acids long. This chain's CDR3 is CASSSGRVVDTDTQYF. As DNA, the CDR3 is TGCGCCAGCAGCTCCGGCAGGGTAGTCGACACAGATACGCAGTATTTT.

The V and J genes are TRBV27 and TRBJ2-7, with 10 bases identical to TRBD1. This CDR3 spans 14 amino acids. V lost 5 bases and J lost 2; bases outside the gene matches: 3. Germline-derived CDR1 and CDR2 are MNHEY and SMNVEV (reference sequence). CDR3 coding DNA: TGTGCCAGCAGTGCCGGGACAGGGGCCTACGAGCAGTACTTC. Its protein is CASSAGTGAYEQYF.

This clonotype showed up many times. The chain has TRBV12-3 or TRBV12-4 and TRBJ2-1; D may correspond to TRBD1 or TRBD2 (6 bases each). V lost 6 bases and J 2 bases, leaving 14 bases between the germline ends. This CDR3 is 15 amino acids long. In DNA form, the CDR3 reads TGTGCCAGCAGCATCGGGGGCTCCCCCTACAATGAGCAGTTCTTC. Its translation is CASSIGGSPYNEQFF.

This clonotype was counted ten times or more. The chain uses TRBV7-9 and TRBJ1-6; 9 bases map to TRBD1. V shed 5 bases, J shed 5 bases, and the junction held 4 bases outside the gene matches. From germline, CDR1 is SEHNR and CDR2 FQNEAQ (reference sequence). The CDR3 contains 15 residues. The CDR3 sequence is CASSMGQGDNSPLHF. CDR3 DNA: TGTGCCAGCAGCATGGGACAGGGCGATAATTCACCCCTCCACTTT.

To note about this clonotype: This may come from a read error, since a much larger clone is one base off. The chain employs TRBV7-8 and TRBJ1-3; D is uncertain. The V end was cut by 1 base, the J end by 3 bases, with 10 bases between. Germline V gene data show CDR1 as SGHVS and CDR2 as FQNEAQ. This CDR3 has 15 residues. The CDR3 DNA sequence: TGTGCCAGCAGCTTAGGCGCCGCGGGTGGAAACACCATATATTTT. The encoded protein is CASSLGAAGGNTIYF.

The CDR3 bases are TGTGCCAGCAGGACAGGGGACACCATATATTTT. Translating it yields CASRTGDTIYF. The J gene is TRBJ1-3, the V gene TRBV5-4; 8 nucleotides line up with TRBD1. The germline CDR1 and CDR2 sequences are SGHNT and YYREEE (reference sequence). J lost 8 bases, V lost 5 bases, and 0 bases had no gene match. The CDR3 has 11 residues. The complete variable domain, with remaining parts taken from reference TRBV5-4 and TRBJ1-3, reads ETGVTQSPTHLIKTRGQQVTLRCSSQSGHNTVSWYQQALGQGPQFIFQYYREEENGRGNFPPRFSGLQFPNYSSELNVNALELDDSALYLCASRTGDTIYFGEGSWLTVV.

This clonotype has ten or more counts. The chain carries TRBV2 and TRBJ1-2; D uncertain. This CDR3 contains 15 residues. Trimming took off 3 bases at V and 8 bases at J, with 19 bases between the two ends. Germline V gene sequence: CDR1 SNHLY, CDR2 FYNNEI. In nucleotides, the CDR3 is TGTGCCAGCAGTGATGATTGGCTGGACCGGGAAGGCTACACCTTC. As protein: CASSDDWLDREGYTF.

As concerns this clonotype: Just one base apart from a much larger clone, this may be a read error. This chain uses TRBV9 with TRBJ2-2; unclear D gene. Trimming removed 0 bases at V and 6 bases at J, with 9 bases between. This CDR3 spans 14 amino acids. Looked up from germline, CDR1 is SGDLS and CDR2 is YYNGEE. The CDR3 reads CASSVVRFPGELFF. CDR3 sequence (DNA): TGTGCCAGCAGCGTAGTTAGGTTCCCCGGGGAGCTGTTTTTT.

The chain links TRBV20-1 to TRBJ1-5; D unclear. Germline V lookup: CDR1 DFQATT, CDR2 SNEGSKA (reference sequence). V lost 0 bases and J 13 bases, leaving 13 bases between the germline ends. The CDR3 is 12 residues long. Here the CDR3 reads CSARDKGFLQHF. Written as DNA, the CDR3 is TGCAGTGCTAGAGATAAGGGTTTCCTTCAGCATTTT.

This clonotype was detected many times. The rearrangement joins TRBV6-1 to TRBJ2-2; D might be TRBD2 (5 bases). V lost 6 bases and J lost 6, with 11 bases in between. The CDR3 is 13 residues long. CDR1 and CDR2 (germline): MNHNS, SASEGT. As DNA, the CDR3 is TGTGCCAGCAGCGGGATTACGGCCGGGGAGCTGTTTTTT. Encoded protein: CASSGITAGELFF.

Comment on this clonotype: Being one base from a much bigger clone, this may be a read error. The rearrangement uses TRBV6-1 and TRBJ2-3; D is uncertain. Gene TRBJ1-5 matches the end of the DNA better, so the J call may be wrong. The CDR3 contains 11 residues. CDR1 and CDR2 (germline): MNHNS, SASEGT. The CDR3 protein is CASSELDTQHF. CDR3 DNA sequence: TGTGCCAGCAGTGAATTAGACACGCAGCATTTT.

This clonotype has only one observation. V gene TRBV13 combines with J gene TRBJ2-5, with D tentatively TRBD2 (5 bases). The CDR3 length is 14 residues. The V end was cut by 5 bases, the J end by 5 bases, with 15 bases between. Germline assignment: CDR1 PRHDT and CDR2 FYEKMQ (reference sequence). The CDR3 reads CASSMTLVRETQYF. The DNA of the CDR3 is TGTGCCAGCAGCATGACACTAGTTCGGGAGACCCAGTACTTC.

The chain uses TRBV29-1 and TRBJ1-1, with TRBD1 matching 7 bases. J gave up 0 bases and V 6 bases, and 1 base lay outside the gene matches. CDR3 size: 12 residues. The germline gives CDR1 SQVTM, CDR2 ANQGSEA. The CDR3 region has the DNA TGCAGCGTAGACAGGGTGAACACTGAAGCTTTCTTT. Translating it yields CSVDRVNTEAFF.

The sample holds many counts of this clonotype. CDR3 in DNA: TGTGCCAGCAGCCAGGCGGATATCTACGAGCAGTACTTC. As protein: CASSQADIYEQYF. This chain uses TRBV5-4 with TRBJ2-7; D gene unclear. Trimming cost V 4 bases and J 3 bases, with 11 bases left between them. In germline, CDR1 is SGHNT, CDR2 YYREEE (reference sequence). The CDR3 totals 13 residues. Full variable domain (missing parts from reference TRBV5-4 and TRBJ2-7): ETGVTQSPTHLIKTRGQQVTLRCSSQSGHNTVSWYQQALGQGPQFIFQYYREEENGRGNFPPRFSGLQFPNYSSELNVNALELDDSALYLCASSQADIYEQYFGPGTRLTVT.

Concerning this clonotype: This may be a read error: a much more frequent sequence differs by one nucleotide. The chain links TRBV4-2 to TRBJ2-1; perhaps TRBD2 as D (6 bases). Germline loops: CDR1 LGHNA, CDR2 YNFKEQ. The CDR3 length is 14 residues. DNA of the CDR3: TGTGCCAGCAGCCTCGGGACTCCATTAGATGAGCAGTCCTTC. Translating gives CASSLGTPLDEQSF.

This rearrangement joins TRBV2 to TRBJ2-5, with TRBD2 matching over 7 bases. The V gene end was trimmed by 6 bases and the J gene end by 5 bases; junction bases not matched to a gene: 6. The CDR3 has 13 residues. Germline assignment: CDR1 SNHLY and CDR2 FYNNEI. The CDR3 nucleotides read TGTGCCAGCAGCGTGACTAGCATGGAGACCCAGTACTTC. Translated: CASSVTSMETQYF.

V and J are TRBV15 and TRBJ2-7, with D perhaps matching TRBD1 or TRBD2 (5 bases each). Germline CDR1 LNHNV, CDR2 YYDKDF (reference sequence). This CDR3 contains 16 residues. V was clipped by 0 bases and J by 5 bases, with 17 bases between them. CDR3 protein: CATSRDMGPGLDEQYF. In nucleotides, the CDR3 is TGTGCCACCAGCAGAGATATGGGACCCGGGTTGGACGAGCAGTACTTC.

This clonotype showed up just once. A single base separates this from a much larger clone, so it may be a read error. The CDR3 ends on some other residue instead of the conserved phenylalanine or tryptophan, so this is likely a read error. The J gene is TRBJ1-1, the V gene TRBV5-4; D not certain. V was cut by 0 bases and J by 4 bases, with 7 bases left in between. Germline V CDR1 and CDR2: SGHNT, YYREEE (reference sequence). The CDR3 runs to 13 residues. The CDR3 sequence is CASSLGGVTEAFS. The DNA of the CDR3 is TGTGCCAGCAGCTTGGGTGGGGTCACTGAAGCTTTCTCT.

This clonotype appeared many times. The chain is built from TRBV29-1 and TRBJ2-1; TRBD1 aligns across 11 bases. The CDR3 is 14 residues long. Germline loops: CDR1 SQVTM, CDR2 ANQGSEA. J lost 3 bases, V lost 5 bases, and 3 bases had no gene match. The CDR3 DNA sequence: TGCAGCGTTAGGGACAGGGGGAGCTACAATGAGCAGTTCTTC. Amino acid sequence: CSVRDRGSYNEQFF.

This clonotype was recorded at least ten times. DNA for the CDR3: TGTGCCAGCAGCCAATCGACGAACACCGGGGAGCTGTTTTTT. As protein: CASSQSTNTGELFF. The chain carries TRBV3-1 and TRBJ2-2; D is ambiguous. This CDR3 has 14 residues. Trimming shortened V by 2 bases and J by 0 bases, and 4 bases separated the two germline ends. Germline V CDR1 and CDR2: LGHDT, YNNKEL (reference sequence).

This clonotype was counted only a few times. This chain connects TRBV25-1 to TRBJ1-1; D ambiguous. CDR1 and CDR2 (germline): MGHDK, SYGVNS. V was pared by 1 base and J by 0 bases, with 15 bases between. The CDR3 totals 17 residues. The CDR3 reads CASSEWAKGRLNTEAFF. As DNA, the CDR3 is TGTGCCAGCAGTGAATGGGCTAAAGGGCGCCTGAACACTGAAGCTTTCTTT. The entire variable domain, with the rest obtained from reference TRBV25-1 and TRBJ1-1, is as follows: EADIYQTPRYLVIGTGKKITLECSQTMGHDKMYWYQQDPGMELHLIHYSYGVNSTEKGDLSSESTVSRIRTEHFPLTLESARPSHTSQYLCASSEWAKGRLNTEAFFGQGTRLTVV.

The V and J genes are TRBV11-2 and TRBJ2-7; no definite D call. Deletions cut 0 bases from V and 2 bases from J, with 11 bases between. The CDR3 is made up of 15 amino acids. Germline V lookup: CDR1 SGHAT, CDR2 FQNNGV. The CDR3 DNA is TGTGCCAGCAGCTTAGATCTAACAGCTCCCTACGAGCAGTACTTC. Its translation is CASSLDLTAPYEQYF.

This clonotype was recorded once. V usage is TRBV19 and J usage is TRBJ2-2; a possible D gene is TRBD1 (6 bases). Germline V gives CDR1 LNHDA, CDR2 SQIVND (reference sequence). The CDR3 extends over 15 amino acids. V shed 5 bases and J shed 7 bases, with 17 bases lying between them. In DNA, the CDR3 is TGTGCCAGTAGTCTGGCGCACAGGGCATTCGGGGAGCTGTTTTTT. This sequence encodes CASSLAHRAFGELFF.

The rearrangement uses TRBV15 and TRBJ1-6, with D unclear. Germline-derived CDR1 and CDR2 are LNHNV and YYDKDF (reference sequence). Trimming left V 5 bases short and J 9 bases short, with 11 bases between. The CDR3 is made up of 13 amino acids. CDR3: CATSPFLRSPLHF. The CDR3 DNA reads TGTGCCACCAGCCCGTTCTTACGTTCACCCCTCCACTTT.

This clonotype has just a few counts. The V gene is TRBV30, the J gene TRBJ1-2; possibly TRBD1 for D (6 bases). Germline V gives CDR1 GTSNPN, CDR2 SVGIG (reference sequence). V was shortened by 3 bases and J by 3 bases, with 11 bases between the two germline ends. The CDR3 loop spans 13 amino acids. The CDR3 sequence is CAWRASGDYGYTF. CDR3 in DNA: TGTGCCTGGAGGGCTTCAGGGGACTATGGCTACACCTTC.

This clonotype was recorded many times. The chain recombines TRBV7-9 with TRBJ2-7; TRBD2 agrees at 11 bases. The germline gives CDR1 SEHNR, CDR2 FQNEAQ (reference sequence). This CDR3 is built from 17 residues. Trimming cost V 6 bases and J 6 bases; bases outside gene matches: 16. The CDR3 loop is CASRAPILAGGPSEQYF. The CDR3 region has the DNA TGTGCCAGCAGAGCACCGATTCTAGCGGGAGGCCCCTCCGAGCAGTACTTC.

The gene calls are TRBV29-1 and TRBJ2-7; D may correspond to TRBD1 or TRBD2 (6 bases each). This CDR3 is built from 14 residues. Germline assignment: CDR1 SQVTM and CDR2 ANQGSEA. Trimming stripped 4 bases from V and 6 bases from J, with 19 bases between. CDR3: CSVGGYVGGGEQYF. The CDR3, as DNA: TGCAGCGTTGGGGGCTATGTCGGAGGGGGCGAGCAGTACTTC.

Many counts were recorded for this clonotype. The V gene is TRBV5-4, the J gene TRBJ2-2; 8 nucleotides match TRBD1. The CDR3 consists of 14 residues. Per germline, CDR1 SGHNT and CDR2 YYREEE (reference sequence). The V and J ends lost 4 bases and 7 bases, in that order; junction bases with no gene match: 6. The CDR3 nucleotides read TGTGCCAGCAGCACGACAGGGGTCGGCGGGGAGCTGTTTTTT. As protein: CASSTTGVGGELFF.

There are a few counts of this clonotype. The chain employs TRBV10-3 and TRBJ2-7; no clear D. The CDR3 consists of 9 residues. V was clipped by 9 bases and J by 1 base, with 1 base between them. Germline-derived CDR1 and CDR2 are ENHRY and SYGVKD. The CDR3 region is CAISYEQYF. The CDR3 nucleotides read TGTGCCATTTCCTACGAGCAGTACTTC.